The present TCR beta chain was sequenced within a study of breast tumors, draining lymph nodes, adjacent tissues. This clonotype was picked up many times. Samples came from axillary lymph nodes draining the breast cancer. One entry per CDR3 protein, called by TCRdb with MiXCR from the multiplex PCR reads. The sample carries approximately 230,000 distinct CDR3 sequences, about 34% recorded once. The CDR3 loop spans 15 amino acids. Germline V gene data show CDR1 as SGHRS and CDR2 as YFSETQ. Trimming pared 0 bases from V and 4 bases from J, leaving 12 bases between. The chain links TRBV5-1 to TRBJ2-3; D gene uncertain. Sequencing used axillary lymph node tissue. The source of this sequence is a female donor with breast cancer. Some clones in this sample may be carry-over from other donors' samples. CDR3: CASSLDLINADTQYF. The CDR3 bases are TGCGCCAGCAGCTTGGACCTTATAAACGCAGATACGCAGTATTTT.